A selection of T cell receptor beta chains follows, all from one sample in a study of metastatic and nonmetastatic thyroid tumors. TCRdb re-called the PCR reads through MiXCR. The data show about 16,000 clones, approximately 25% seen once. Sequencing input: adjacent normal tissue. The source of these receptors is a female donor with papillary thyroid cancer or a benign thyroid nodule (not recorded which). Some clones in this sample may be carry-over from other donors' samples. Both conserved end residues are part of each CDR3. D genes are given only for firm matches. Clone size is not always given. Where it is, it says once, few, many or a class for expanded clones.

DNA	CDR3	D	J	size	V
TGTGCCAGCAGCTTAGATGCCTACACCGGGGAGCTGTTTTTT	CASSLDAYTGELFF	-	TRBJ2-2	medium-sized	TRBV7-2
TGTGCCAGCAACGATATCGATACCGGGGAGCTGTTTTTT	CASNDIDTGELFF	-	TRBJ2-2	few	TRBV28
TGTGCCAGCAGCTCGACAGACCCGAGAGGCGAAAAACTGTTTTTT	CASSSTDPRGEKLFF	-	TRBJ1-4	few	TRBV5-6
TGTGCCAGCAGTGAAGCCTTCCGTGGAAACACCATATATTTT	CASSEAFRGNTIYF	-	TRBJ1-3	-	TRBV6-1
TGCGCCAGCAGCCGAACCATGCCCCGGGACAGATCCTACGAGCAGTACTTC	CASSRTMPRDRSYEQYF	TRBD1	TRBJ2-7	few	TRBV4-3
TGTGCCAGCAGTGGGGGTTGGGCTAGCGGGAAGCCAGGGTACGAGCAGTACTTC	CASSGGWASGKPGYEQYF	TRBD2	TRBJ2-7	few	TRBV28
TGTGCCAGCAGCCAAGGAGGGCAGGGCCACGAGCAGTACTTC	CASSQGGQGHEQYF	-	TRBJ2-7	few	TRBV7-3
TGTGCCAGTAGCCCGGGACCGCGCGCCGAGCAGTACTTC	CASSPGPRAEQYF	-	TRBJ2-7	many	TRBV19
TGCAGTGCTCTACCGGGAGATACGCAGTATTTT	CSALPGDTQYF	-	TRBJ2-3	-	TRBV20-1
TGTGCCAGCAGTCTCCCCGGGACAGGTTCCTACGAGCAGTACTTC	CASSLPGTGSYEQYF	TRBD1	TRBJ2-7	-	TRBV28
TGCAGTGCCGTACAGGGGTCGGTTTTCAATCAGCCCCAGCATTTT	CSAVQGSVFNQPQHF	TRBD1	TRBJ1-5	-	TRBV20-1
TGTGCCAGTAGTATAGTATATGGGGCAGATTTAGACACTGAAGCTTTCTTT	CASSIVYGADLDTEAFF	-	TRBJ1-1	-	TRBV19
TGCAGTGCCAGACGGGGGGCAGGGTCGGGCGAGCAGTACTTC	CSARRGAGSGEQYF	-	TRBJ2-7	few	TRBV20-1
TGTGCCAGCACACGTACACAGGCCAACTATGGCTACACCTTC	CASTRTQANYGYTF	-	TRBJ1-2	few	TRBV28
TGTGCCAGCAGCTTAAACTGGGGCACTGAAGCTTTCTTT	CASSLNWGTEAFF	-	TRBJ1-1	medium-sized	TRBV7-2
TGTGCCAGCAGTGAAAGGCATGGGAGGGAGACCCAGTACTTC	CASSERHGRETQYF	-	TRBJ2-5	few	TRBV6-1
TGTGCCAGCAGCTTGCCCGGGACCTTGGGAGGCGAGCAGTACTTC	CASSLPGTLGGEQYF	-	TRBJ2-7	many	TRBV5-8
TGTGCCAGCAGTTTCGTGAGTCGCGAACCAATATACGAGCAGTACTTC	CASSFVSREPIYEQYF	-	TRBJ2-7	-	TRBV6-2/TRBV6-3
TGTGCCACCAGTGGCGGAGCACCCTCCTACGAGCAGTACTTC	CATSGGAPSYEQYF	-	TRBJ2-7	-	TRBV24-1
TGTGCCAGCAGTTTCACCGGGACAGGGGACGGGGGCTACACCTTC	CASSFTGTGDGGYTF	TRBD1	TRBJ1-2	-	TRBV12-3/TRBV12-4
TGTGCCAGCAGCACCAAAGGGGGGGACAGGGCCTCCTACGAGCAGTACTTC	CASSTKGGDRASYEQYF	TRBD1	TRBJ2-7	many	TRBV13
TGTGCCAGCAGCTTAACAGGGAGTACTGAAGCTTTCTTT	CASSLTGSTEAFF	-	TRBJ1-1	-	TRBV7-3
TGTGCCAGCAGGTGGGACAATAATTCACCCCTCCACTTT	CASRWDNNSPLHF	-	TRBJ1-6	few	TRBV6-1
TGCAGCGCAAGGACGCTGGACATCAGCTCTGGGGCCAACGTCCTGACTTTC	CSARTLDISSGANVLTF	-	TRBJ2-6	-	TRBV29-1
TGCGCCAGCAGCTTGGAATCCGGGGGGTTCTACGAGCAGTACTTC	CASSLESGGFYEQYF	TRBD2	TRBJ2-7	few	TRBV5-1
TGCGCCAGCAGCCAAGCCGTGGGCGGTTACGGGGAGCTGTTTTTT	CASSQAVGGYGELFF	-	TRBJ2-2	many	TRBV4-3
TGCAGTGCTAGTTGGACAACGGGGTTCGCCAAAAACATTCAGTACTTC	CSASWTTGFAKNIQYF	-	TRBJ2-4	-	TRBV20-1
TGTGCCAGCAGCTTAGCGGGGGCTTCGGGGGCCAACGTCCTGACTTTC	CASSLAGASGANVLTF	-	TRBJ2-6	medium-sized	TRBV7-2
TGTGCCAGCAGCCCTCCTAGCGGGTTGACAGATACGCAGTATTTT	CASSPPSGLTDTQYF	TRBD2	TRBJ2-3	medium-sized	TRBV28
TGTGCCAGCAGTACGACGGCCAGCGGCAGCACAGATACGCAGTATTTT	CASSTTASGSTDTQYF	-	TRBJ2-3	few	TRBV12-3/TRBV12-4
TGCGCCAGCGAGGGCGGGAGGGCCAATGAGCAGTTCTTC	CASEGGRANEQFF	TRBD2	TRBJ2-1	-	TRBV2
TGTGCCACCGAGGACCCCAGAACCACCTATGGCTACACCTTC	CATEDPRTTYGYTF	-	TRBJ1-2	many	TRBV15
TGCGCCAGCAGCCCCTTGGGCAGGGCTGACACCGGGGAGCTGTTTTTT	CASSPLGRADTGELFF	-	TRBJ2-2	-	TRBV4-3
TGTGCCAGCACCGTCACAGGGGTGGCTGAAGCTTTCTTT	CASTVTGVAEAFF	TRBD1	TRBJ1-1	-	TRBV6-1
TGCAGCGTTACGGTTGGAGGACAGGGCAGTTGCTACACCTTC	CSVTVGGQGSCYTF	TRBD1	TRBJ1-2	few	TRBV29-1
TGTGCCAGCAGGCCCTTTGGATACAATGAGCAGTTCTTC	CASRPFGYNEQFF	-	TRBJ2-1	few	TRBV6-2/TRBV6-3
TGTGCCAGCAGCCCTATGACTAGCTCCTACGAGCAGTACTTC	CASSPMTSSYEQYF	-	TRBJ2-7	once	TRBV7-9
TGTGCCAGCAGCTTAACCCTAGCGGGGGGGCAAAATGAGCAGTTCTTC	CASSLTLAGGQNEQFF	TRBD2	TRBJ2-1	few	TRBV7-8
TGTGCCAGCAGTTTTCCAGGGCCCTATGGCTACACCTTC	CASSFPGPYGYTF	-	TRBJ1-2	few	TRBV12-3/TRBV12-4
TGTGCCAGCAGCTATCGGACAGGGGAGCCCTACACCTACAATGAGCAGTTCTTC	CASSYRTGEPYTYNEQFF	TRBD1	TRBJ2-1	few	TRBV11-1
TGTGCCAGCAGTTTTGGGGGAAGAGGCGAGACCCAGTACTTC	CASSFGGRGETQYF	-	TRBJ2-5	few	TRBV12-3/TRBV12-4
TGTGCCAGCAGCCTCGGGGACCCGGAGTTCTTC	CASSLGDPEFF	-	TRBJ2-1	medium-sized	TRBV5-6
TGCAGTGCTAGACCCCCTAATGGGAGGACCTACGAGCAGTACTTC	CSARPPNGRTYEQYF	-	TRBJ2-7	many	TRBV20-1